This T cell receptor (beta chain) was recovered during a study of vaccination effects on CD4 cells after COVID-19. Data came from immunoSEQ multiplex PCR; TCRdb stores just in-frame clones and leaves some out. The data contain tens of thousands of clones, roughly 70% of them singletons. Ahead of sequencing, the ViraFEST assay grew antigen-specific CD4+ T cells using viral peptide pools. The authors isolated CD4+ T cells after around nine days of culture. Recipients of the vaccine had no prior SARS-CoV-2 infection and negative nucleocapsid antibodies. This clone showed up just a few times. Its antigen remains unknown. The CDR3 loop spans 14 amino acids. V was pared by 0 bases and J by 1 base, with 6 bases between. The germline V gene has CDR1 MGHRA and CDR2 YSYEKL.

The sequence was collected from a human donor who received a COVID-19 vaccine. V is TRBV4-1 and J is TRBJ1-1, with D unresolved. Sequenced here: CD4+ T cells from PBMCs cultured with HCoV-OC43 spike peptides, sampled before COVID-19 vaccination. Subset of the sample: HCoV-OC43 spike overlapping peptide pool stimulation. CDR3 in DNA: TGCGCCAGCAGCCAAGAATGGAAGAACACTGAAGCTTTCTTT. This codes for CASSQEWKNTEAFF.